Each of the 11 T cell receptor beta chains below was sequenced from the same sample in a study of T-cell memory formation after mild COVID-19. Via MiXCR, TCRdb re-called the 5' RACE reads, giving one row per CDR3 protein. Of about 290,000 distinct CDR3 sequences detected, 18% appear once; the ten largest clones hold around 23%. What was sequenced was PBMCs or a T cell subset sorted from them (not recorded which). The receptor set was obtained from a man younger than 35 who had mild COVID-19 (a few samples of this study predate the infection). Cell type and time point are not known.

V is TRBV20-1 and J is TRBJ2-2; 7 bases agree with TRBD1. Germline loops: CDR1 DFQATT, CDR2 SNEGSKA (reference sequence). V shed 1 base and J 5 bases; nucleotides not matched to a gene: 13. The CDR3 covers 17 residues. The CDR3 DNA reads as TGCAGTGCTAGAGTCTCCCTCAGACAGGGTGGAACCGGGGAGCTGTTTTTT. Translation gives CSARVSLRQGGTGELFF.

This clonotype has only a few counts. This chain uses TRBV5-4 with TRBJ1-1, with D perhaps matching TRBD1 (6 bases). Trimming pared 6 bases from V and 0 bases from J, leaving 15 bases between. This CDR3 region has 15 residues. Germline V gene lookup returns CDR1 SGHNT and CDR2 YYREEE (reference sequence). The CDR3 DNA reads TGTGCCAGCACCAAAGGGGGATCCATGAACACTGAAGCTTTCTTT. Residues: CASTKGGSMNTEAFF.

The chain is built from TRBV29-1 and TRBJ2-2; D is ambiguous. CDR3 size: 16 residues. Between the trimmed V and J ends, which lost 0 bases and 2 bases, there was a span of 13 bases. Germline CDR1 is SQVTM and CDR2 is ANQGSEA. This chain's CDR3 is CSVEDGYAGNTGELFF. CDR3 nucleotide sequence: TGCAGCGTTGAAGATGGGTACGCCGGTAACACCGGGGAGCTGTTTTTT.

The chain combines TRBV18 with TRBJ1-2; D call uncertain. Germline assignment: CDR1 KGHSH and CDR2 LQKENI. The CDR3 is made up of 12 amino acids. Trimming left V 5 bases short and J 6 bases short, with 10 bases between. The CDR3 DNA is TGTGCCAGCTCAGCCTCCTTGGATGGCTACACCTTC. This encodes CASSASLDGYTF.

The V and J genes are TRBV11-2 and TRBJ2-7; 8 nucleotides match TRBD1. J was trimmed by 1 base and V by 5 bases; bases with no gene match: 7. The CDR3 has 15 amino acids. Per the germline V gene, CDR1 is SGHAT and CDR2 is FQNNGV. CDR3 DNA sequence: TGTGCCAGCAGCGATAACCGGGACAGGTCCTACGAGCAGTACTTC. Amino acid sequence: CASSDNRDRSYEQYF.

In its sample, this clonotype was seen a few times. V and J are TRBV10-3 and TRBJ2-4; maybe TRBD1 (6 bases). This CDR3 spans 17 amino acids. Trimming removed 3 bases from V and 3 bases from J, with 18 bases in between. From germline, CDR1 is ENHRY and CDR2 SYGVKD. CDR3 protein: CAISEGGGLEGKNIQYF. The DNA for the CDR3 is TGTGCCATCAGTGAAGGGGGTGGCCTTGAGGGCAAAAACATTCAGTACTTC.

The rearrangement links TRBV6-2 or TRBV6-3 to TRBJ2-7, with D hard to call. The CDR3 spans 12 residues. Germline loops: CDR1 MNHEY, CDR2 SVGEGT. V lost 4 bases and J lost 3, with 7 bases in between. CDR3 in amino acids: CASSFDVYEQYF. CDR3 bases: TGTGCCAGCAGTTTCGACGTCTACGAGCAGTACTTC.

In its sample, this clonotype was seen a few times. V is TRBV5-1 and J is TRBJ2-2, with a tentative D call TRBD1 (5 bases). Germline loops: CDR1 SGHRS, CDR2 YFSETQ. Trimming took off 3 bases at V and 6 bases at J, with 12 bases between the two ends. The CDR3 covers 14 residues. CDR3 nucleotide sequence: TGCGCCAGCAGCTCAGGGTTCGAGCCCGGGGAGCTGTTTTTT. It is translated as CASSSGFEPGELFF.

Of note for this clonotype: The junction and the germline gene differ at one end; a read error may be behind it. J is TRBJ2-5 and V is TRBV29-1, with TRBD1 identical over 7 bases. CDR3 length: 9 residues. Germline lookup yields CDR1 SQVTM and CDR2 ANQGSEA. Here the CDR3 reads CSPRDRDFF. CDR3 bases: TGCAGTCCCCGGGACAGAGATTTCTTC.

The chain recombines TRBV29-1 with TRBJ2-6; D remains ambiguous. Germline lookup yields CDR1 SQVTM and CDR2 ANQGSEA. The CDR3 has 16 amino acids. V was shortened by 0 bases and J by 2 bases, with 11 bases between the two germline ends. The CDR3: CSVEDPVAAGANVLTF. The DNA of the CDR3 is TGCAGCGTTGAAGATCCGGTCGCGGCTGGGGCCAACGTCCTGACTTTC.

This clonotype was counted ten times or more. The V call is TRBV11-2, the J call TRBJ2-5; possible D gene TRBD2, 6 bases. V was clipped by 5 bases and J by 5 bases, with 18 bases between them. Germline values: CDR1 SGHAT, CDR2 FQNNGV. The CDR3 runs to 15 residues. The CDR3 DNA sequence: TGTGCCAGCAGCGCAACGGCAACCCGGGGGGAGACCCAGTACTTC. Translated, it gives CASSATATRGETQYF. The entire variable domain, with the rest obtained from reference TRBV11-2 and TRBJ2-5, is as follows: EAGVAQSPRYKIIEKRQSVAFWCNPISGHATLYWYQQILGQGPKLLIQFQNNGVVDDSQLPKDRFSAERLKGVDSTLKIQPAKLEDSAVYLCASSATATRGETQYFGPGTRLLVL.